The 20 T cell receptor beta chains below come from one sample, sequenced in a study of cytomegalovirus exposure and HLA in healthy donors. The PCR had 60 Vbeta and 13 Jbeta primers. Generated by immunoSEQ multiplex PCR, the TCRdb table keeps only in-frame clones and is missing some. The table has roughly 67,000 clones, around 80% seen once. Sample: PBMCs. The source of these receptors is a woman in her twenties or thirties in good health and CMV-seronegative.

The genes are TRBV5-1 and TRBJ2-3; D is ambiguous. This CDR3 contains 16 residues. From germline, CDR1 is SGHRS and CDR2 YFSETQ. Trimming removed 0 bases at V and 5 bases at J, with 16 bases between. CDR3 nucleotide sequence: TGCGCCAGCAGCTTGGAGATAGCCCGTCGAGGAGATACGCAGTATTTT. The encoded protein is CASSLEIARRGDTQYF.

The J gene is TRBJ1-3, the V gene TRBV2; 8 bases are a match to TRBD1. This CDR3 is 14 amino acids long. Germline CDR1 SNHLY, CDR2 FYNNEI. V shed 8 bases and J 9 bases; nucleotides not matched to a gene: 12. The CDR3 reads CASAPPQGASTIYF. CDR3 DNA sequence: TGTGCCAGCGCGCCACCGCAGGGGGCCAGCACCATATATTTT.

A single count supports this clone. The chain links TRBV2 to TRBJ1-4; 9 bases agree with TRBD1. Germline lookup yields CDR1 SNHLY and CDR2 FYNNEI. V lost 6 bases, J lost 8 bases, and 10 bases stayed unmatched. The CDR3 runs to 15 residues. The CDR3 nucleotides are TGTGCCAGCAGAGCCCGGGACAGGGCGAAGGAAAAACTGTTTTTT. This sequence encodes CASRARDRAKEKLFF.

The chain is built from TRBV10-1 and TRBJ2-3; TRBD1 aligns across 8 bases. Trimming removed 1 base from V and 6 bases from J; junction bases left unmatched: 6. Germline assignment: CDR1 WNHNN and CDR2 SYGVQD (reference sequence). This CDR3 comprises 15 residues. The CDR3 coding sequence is TGCGCCAGCAGTGAGTTCGGACAGGGAAGGGATACGCAGTATTTT. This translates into CASSEFGQGRDTQYF.

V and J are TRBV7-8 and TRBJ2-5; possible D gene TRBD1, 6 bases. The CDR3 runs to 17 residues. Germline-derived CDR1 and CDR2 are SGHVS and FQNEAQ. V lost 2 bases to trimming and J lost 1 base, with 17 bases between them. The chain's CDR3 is CASSLLQGKGPQETQYF. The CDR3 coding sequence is TGTGCCAGCAGCTTACTACAGGGCAAAGGGCCCCAAGAGACCCAGTACTTC.

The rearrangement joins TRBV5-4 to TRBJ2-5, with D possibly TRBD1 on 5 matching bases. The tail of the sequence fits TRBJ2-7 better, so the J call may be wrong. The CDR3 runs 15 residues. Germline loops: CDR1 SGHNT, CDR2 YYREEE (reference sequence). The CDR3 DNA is TGTGCCAGCAGCTTGGACCAGGGTGTATTCTACGAGCAGTACTTC. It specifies CASSLDQGVFYEQYF.

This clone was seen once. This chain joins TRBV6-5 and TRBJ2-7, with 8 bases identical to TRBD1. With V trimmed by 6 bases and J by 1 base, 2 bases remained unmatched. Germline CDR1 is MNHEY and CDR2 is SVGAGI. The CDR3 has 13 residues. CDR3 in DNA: TGTGCCAGCAGAGGACAGGGATCCTACGAGCAGTACTTC. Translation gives CASRGQGSYEQYF.

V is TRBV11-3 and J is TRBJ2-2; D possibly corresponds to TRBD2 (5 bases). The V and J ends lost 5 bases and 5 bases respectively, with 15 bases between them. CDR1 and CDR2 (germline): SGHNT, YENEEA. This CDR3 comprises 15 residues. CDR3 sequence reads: CASSLPRGLTGELFF. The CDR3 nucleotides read TGTGCCAGCAGCCTTCCACGCGGGTTAACCGGGGAGCTGTTTTTT.

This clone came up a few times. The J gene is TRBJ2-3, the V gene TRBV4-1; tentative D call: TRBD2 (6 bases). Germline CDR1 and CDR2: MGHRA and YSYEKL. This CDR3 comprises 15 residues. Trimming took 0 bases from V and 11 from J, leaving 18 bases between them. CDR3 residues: CASSQDGTPSVKQYF. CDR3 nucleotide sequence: TGCGCCAGCAGCCAAGACGGGACTCCTTCTGTCAAGCAGTATTTT.

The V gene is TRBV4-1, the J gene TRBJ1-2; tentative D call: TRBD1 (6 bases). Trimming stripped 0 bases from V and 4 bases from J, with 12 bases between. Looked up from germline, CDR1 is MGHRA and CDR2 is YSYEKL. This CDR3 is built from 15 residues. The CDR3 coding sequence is TGCGCCAGCAGCCAAGAAAGGGCAGGGGTCTATGGCTACACCTTC. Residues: CASSQERAGVYGYTF.

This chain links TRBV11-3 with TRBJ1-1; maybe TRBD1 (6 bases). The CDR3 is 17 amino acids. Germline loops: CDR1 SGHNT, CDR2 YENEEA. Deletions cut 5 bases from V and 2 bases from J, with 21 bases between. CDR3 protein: CASSPRREGQKNTEAFF. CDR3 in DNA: TGTGCCAGCAGCCCTAGAAGAGAAGGACAGAAAAACACTGAAGCTTTCTTT. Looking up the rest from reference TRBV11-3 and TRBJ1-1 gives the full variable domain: EAGVVQSPRYKIIEKKQPVAFWCNPISGHNTLYWYLQNLGQGPELLIRYENEEAVDDSQLPKDRFSAERLKGVDSTLKIQPAELGDSAVYLCASSPRREGQKNTEAFFGQGTRLTVV.

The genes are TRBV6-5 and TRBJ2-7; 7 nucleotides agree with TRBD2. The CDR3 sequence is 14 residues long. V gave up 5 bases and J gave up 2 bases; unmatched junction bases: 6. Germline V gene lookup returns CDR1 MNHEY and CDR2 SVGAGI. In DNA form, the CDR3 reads TGTGCCAGCAGTGAAGATGGGAGGGCCTACGAGCAGTACTTC. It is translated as CASSEDGRAYEQYF.

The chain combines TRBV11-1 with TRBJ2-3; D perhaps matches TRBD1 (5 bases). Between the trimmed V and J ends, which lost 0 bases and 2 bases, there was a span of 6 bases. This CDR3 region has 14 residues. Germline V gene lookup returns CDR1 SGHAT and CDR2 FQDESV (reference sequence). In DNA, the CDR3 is TGTGCCAGCAGCTTAGCGGGGCACACAGATACGCAGTATTTT. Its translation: CASSLAGHTDTQYF.

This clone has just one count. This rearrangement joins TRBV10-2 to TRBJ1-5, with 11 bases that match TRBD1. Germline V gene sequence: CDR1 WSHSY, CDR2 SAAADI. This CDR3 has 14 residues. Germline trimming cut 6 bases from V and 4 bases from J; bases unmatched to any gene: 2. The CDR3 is CASSRDRGNQPQHF. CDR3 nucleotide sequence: TGCGCCAGCAGCCGGGACAGGGGGAATCAGCCCCAGCATTTT.

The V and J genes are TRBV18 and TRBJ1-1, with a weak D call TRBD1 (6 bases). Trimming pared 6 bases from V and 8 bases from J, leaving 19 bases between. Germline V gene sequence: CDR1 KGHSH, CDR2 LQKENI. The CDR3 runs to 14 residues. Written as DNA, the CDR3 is TGTGCCAGCTCCCGGGGGGGCGCGGACATAGAAGCTTTCTTT. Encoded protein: CASSRGGADIEAFF.

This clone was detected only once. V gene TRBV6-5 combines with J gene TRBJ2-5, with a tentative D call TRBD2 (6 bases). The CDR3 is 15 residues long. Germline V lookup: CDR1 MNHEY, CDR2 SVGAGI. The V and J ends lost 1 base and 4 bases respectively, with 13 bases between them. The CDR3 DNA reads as TGTGCCAGCAGTTACTGGCGGGGAGGAGGAGAGACCCAGTACTTC. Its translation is CASSYWRGGGETQYF.

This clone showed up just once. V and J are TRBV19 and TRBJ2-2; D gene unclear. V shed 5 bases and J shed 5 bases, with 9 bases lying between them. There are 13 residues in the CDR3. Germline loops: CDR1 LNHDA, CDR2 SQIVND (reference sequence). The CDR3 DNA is TGTGCCAGTAGTCTCAGTTCTACCGGGGAGCTGTTTTTT. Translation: CASSLSSTGELFF.

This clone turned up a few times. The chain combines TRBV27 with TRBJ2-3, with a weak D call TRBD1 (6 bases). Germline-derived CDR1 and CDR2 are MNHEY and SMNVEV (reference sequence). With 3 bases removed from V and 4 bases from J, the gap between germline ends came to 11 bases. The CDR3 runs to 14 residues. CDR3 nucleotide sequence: TGTGCCAGCAGTTTGACAGGAGTTCCAGATACGCAGTATTTT. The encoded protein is CASSLTGVPDTQYF.

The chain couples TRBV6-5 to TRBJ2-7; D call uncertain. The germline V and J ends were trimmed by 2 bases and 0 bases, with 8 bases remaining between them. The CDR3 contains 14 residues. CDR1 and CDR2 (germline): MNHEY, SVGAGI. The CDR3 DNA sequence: TGTGCCAGCAGTTACAGTACAGACTCCTACGAGCAGTACTTC. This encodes CASSYSTDSYEQYF.

In DNA form, the CDR3 reads TGTGCCAGCAGCTTGGTCCAGCGGGCCACAGATACGCAGTATTTT. Translating gives CASSLVQRATDTQYF. The V gene is TRBV5-4, the J gene TRBJ2-3, with D perhaps matching TRBD2 (6 bases). Trimming left V 0 bases short and J 2 bases short, with 10 bases between. CDR1 is SGHNT and CDR2 is YYREEE in the germline V gene (reference sequence). This CDR3 contains 15 residues.